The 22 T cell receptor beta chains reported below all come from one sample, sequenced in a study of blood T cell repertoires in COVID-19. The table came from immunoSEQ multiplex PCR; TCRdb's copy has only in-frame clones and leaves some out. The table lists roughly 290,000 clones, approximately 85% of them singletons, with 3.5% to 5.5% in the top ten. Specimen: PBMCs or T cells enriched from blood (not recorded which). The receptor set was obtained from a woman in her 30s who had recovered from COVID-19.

This CDR3 is CASSHLGVYGERRETQYF. The DNA of the CDR3 is TGCGCCAGCAGCCACCTTGGCGTCTACGGGGAGCGCCGGGAGACCCAGTACTTC. The chain joins TRBV4-1 to TRBJ2-5; D is possibly TRBD2 (5 bases). The CDR3 covers 18 residues. Germline V CDR1 and CDR2: MGHRA, YSYEKL. Between the trimmed V and J ends, which lost 3 bases and 5 bases, there was a span of 25 bases.

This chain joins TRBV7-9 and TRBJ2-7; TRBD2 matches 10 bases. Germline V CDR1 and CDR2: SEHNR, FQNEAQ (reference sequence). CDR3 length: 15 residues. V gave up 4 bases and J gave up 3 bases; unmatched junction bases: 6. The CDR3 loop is CASSSTWTSGYEQYF. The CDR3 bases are TGTGCCAGCAGCTCAACATGGACTAGCGGCTACGAGCAGTACTTC.

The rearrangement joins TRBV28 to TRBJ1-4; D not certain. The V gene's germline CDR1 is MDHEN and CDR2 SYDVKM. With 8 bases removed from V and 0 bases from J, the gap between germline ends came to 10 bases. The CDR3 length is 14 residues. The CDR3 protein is CASSWAPTNEKLFF. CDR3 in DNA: TGTGCCAGCTCGTGGGCTCCAACTAATGAAAAACTGTTTTTT.

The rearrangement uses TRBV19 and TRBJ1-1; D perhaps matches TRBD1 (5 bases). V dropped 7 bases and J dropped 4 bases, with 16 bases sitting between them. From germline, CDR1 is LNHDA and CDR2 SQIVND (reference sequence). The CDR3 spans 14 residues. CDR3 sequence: CASNPGGGGTEAFF. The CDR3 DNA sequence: TGTGCCAGTAATCCTGGTGGGGGGGGCACTGAAGCTTTCTTT.

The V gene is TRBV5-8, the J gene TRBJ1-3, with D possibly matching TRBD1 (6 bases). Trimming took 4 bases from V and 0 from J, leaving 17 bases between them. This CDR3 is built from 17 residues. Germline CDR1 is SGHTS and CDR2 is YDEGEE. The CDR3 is CASSPEDRRSSGNTIYF. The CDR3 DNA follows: TGTGCCAGCAGCCCGGAGGACAGAAGGAGCTCTGGAAACACCATATATTTT.

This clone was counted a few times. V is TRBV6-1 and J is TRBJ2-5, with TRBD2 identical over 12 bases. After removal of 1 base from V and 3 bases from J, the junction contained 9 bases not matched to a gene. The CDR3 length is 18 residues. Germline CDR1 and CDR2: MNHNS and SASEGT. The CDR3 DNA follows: TGTGCCAGCAGTGAAGGCGTCCTAGCGGGGGGGGTCGAAGAGACCCAGTACTTC. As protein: CASSEGVLAGGVEETQYF.

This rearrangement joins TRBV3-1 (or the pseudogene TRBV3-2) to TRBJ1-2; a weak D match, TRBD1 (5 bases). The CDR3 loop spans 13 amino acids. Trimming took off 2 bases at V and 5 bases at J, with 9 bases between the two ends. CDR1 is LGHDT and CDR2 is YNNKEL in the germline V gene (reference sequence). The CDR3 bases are TGTGCCAGCAGCCAATCGGACACTTATGGCTACACCTTC. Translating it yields CASSQSDTYGYTF.

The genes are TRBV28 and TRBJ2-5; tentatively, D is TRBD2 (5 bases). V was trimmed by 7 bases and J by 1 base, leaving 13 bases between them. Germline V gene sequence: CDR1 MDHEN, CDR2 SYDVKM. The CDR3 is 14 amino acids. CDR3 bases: TGTGCCAGCACCCCCCAGAGGGTCCAAGAGACCCAGTACTTC. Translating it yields CASTPQRVQETQYF.

The CDR3 loop reads CASTSPETGAQYF. The CDR3 DNA follows: TGTGCCAGTACCTCGCCCGAGACAGGGGCCCAGTACTTC. The chain has TRBV19 and TRBJ2-5, with 8 bases fitting TRBD1. Trimming at V came to 7 bases and at J to 9 bases, leaving 10 bases not matched to a gene. This CDR3 has 13 residues. Germline V lookup: CDR1 LNHDA, CDR2 SQIVND (reference sequence).

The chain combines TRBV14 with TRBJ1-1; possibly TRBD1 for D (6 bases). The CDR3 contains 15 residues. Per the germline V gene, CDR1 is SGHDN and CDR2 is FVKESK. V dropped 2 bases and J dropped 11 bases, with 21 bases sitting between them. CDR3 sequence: CASSQSRWGARGAFF. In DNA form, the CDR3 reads TGTGCCAGCAGCCAATCCCGATGGGGCGCAAGGGGGGCTTTCTTT.

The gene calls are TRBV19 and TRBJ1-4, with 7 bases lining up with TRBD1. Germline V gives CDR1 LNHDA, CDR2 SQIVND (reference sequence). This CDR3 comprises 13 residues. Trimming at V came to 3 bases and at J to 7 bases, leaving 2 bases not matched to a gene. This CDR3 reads CASSIQGGEKLFF. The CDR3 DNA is TGTGCCAGTAGTATTCAGGGGGGTGAAAAACTGTTTTTT.

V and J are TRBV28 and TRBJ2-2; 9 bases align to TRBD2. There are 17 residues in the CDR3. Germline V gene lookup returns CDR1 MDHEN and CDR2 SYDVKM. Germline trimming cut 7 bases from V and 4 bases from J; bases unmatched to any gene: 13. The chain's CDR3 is CASTLGRLADSTGELFF. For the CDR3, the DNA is TGTGCCAGCACCCTTGGGCGACTAGCGGATAGCACCGGGGAGCTGTTTTTT.

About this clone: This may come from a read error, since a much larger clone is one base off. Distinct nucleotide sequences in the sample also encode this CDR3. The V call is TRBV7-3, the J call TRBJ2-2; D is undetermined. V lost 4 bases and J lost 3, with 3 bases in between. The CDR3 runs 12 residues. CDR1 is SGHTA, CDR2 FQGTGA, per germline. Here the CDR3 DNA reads TGTGCCAGCAGCTCTGACACCGGGGAGCTGTTTTTT. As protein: CASSSDTGELFF.

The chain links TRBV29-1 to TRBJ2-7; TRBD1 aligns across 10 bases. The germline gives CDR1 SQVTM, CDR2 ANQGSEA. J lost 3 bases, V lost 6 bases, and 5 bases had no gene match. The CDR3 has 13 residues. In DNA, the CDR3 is TGCAGCGTGGGGGGGACAGGGGACTACGAGCAGTACTTC. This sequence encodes CSVGGTGDYEQYF.

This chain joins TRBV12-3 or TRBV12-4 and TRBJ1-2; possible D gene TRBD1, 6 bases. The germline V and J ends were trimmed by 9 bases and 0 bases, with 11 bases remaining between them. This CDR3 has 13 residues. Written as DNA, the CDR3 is TGTGCCAGTAGCAACAGGGCTAACTATGGCTACACCTTC. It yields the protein CASSNRANYGYTF.

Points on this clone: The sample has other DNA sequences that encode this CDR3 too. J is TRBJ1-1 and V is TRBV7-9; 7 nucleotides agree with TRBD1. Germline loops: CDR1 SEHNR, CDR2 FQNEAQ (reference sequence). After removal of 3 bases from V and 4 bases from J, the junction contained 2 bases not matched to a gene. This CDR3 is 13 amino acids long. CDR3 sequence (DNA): TGTGCCAGCAGCTTGACAGGGACCACTGAAGCTTTCTTT. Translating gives CASSLTGTTEAFF.

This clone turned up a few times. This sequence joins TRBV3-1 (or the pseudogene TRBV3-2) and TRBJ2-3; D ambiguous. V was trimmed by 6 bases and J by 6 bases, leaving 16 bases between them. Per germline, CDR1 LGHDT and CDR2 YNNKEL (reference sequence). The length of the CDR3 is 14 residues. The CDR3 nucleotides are TGTGCCAGCAGACATGACTCAAGGTGGGATACGCAGTATTTT. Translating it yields CASRHDSRWDTQYF.

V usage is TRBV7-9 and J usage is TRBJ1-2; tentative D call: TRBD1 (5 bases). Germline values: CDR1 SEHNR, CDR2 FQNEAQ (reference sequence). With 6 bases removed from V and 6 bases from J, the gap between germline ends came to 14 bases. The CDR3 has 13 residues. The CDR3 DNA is TGTGCCAGCAGAATCGGAGGGGTTGATGGCTACACCTTC. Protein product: CASRIGGVDGYTF.

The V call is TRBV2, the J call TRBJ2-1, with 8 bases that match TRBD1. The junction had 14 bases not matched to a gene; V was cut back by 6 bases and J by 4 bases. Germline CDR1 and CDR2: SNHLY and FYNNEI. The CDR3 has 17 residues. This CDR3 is CASRDSPGTGLYNEQFF. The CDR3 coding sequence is TGTGCCAGCAGAGATTCCCCCGGGACAGGATTATACAATGAGCAGTTCTTC.

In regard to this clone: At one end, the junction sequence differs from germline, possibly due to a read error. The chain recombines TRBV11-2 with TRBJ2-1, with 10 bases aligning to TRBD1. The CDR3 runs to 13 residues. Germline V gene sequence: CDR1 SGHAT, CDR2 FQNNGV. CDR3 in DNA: TGTGCCAGCAGTCGAACCCGGGGACAGGGGAAGGTCTTC. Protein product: CASSRTRGQGKVF. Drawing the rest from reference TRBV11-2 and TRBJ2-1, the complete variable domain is EAGVAQSPRYKIIEKRQSVAFWCNPISGHATLYWYQQILGQGPKLLIQFQNNGVVDDSQLPKDRFSAERLKGVDSTLKIQPAKLEDSAVYLCASSRTRGQGKVFGPGTRLTVL.

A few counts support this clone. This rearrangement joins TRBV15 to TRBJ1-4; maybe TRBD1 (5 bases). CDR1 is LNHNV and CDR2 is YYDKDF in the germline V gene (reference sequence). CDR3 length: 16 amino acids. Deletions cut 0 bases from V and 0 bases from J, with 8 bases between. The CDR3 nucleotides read TGTGCCACCAGCAGAGATCGCAGGGCAACTAATGAAAAACTGTTTTTT. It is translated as CATSRDRRATNEKLFF.

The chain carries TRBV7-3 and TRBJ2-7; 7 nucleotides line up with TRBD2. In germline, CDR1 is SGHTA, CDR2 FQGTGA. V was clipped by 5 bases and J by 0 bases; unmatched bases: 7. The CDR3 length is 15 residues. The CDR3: CASSPGLGLSYEQYF. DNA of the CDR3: TGTGCCAGCAGCCCCGGACTAGGGCTCTCCTACGAGCAGTACTTC.